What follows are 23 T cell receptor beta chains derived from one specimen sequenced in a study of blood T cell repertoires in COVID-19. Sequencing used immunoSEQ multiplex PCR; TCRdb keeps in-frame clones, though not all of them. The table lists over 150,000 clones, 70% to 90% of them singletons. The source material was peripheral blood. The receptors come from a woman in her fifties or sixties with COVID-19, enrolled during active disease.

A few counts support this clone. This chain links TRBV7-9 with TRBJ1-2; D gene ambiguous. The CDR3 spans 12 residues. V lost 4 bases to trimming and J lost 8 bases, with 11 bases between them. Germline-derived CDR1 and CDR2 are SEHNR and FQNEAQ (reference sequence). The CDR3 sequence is CASSSSSLGYTF. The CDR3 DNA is TGTGCCAGCAGCTCAAGCTCCCTCGGCTACACCTTC.

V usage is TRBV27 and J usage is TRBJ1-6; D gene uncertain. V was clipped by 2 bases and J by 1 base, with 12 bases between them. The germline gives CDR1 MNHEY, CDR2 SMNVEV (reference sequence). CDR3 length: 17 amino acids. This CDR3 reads CASSLDTDLSYNSPLHF. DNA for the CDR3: TGTGCCAGCAGTTTAGATACAGATTTATCCTATAATTCACCCCTCCACTTT.

CDR3 bases: TGTGCCAGTCTTCCGGGACAGGGGAGATTTGGTGAAGCTTTCTTT. Translated: CASLPGQGRFGEAFF. The chain combines TRBV19 with TRBJ1-1, with 10 bases lining up with TRBD1. The CDR3 loop spans 15 amino acids. Trimming took 8 bases from V and 7 from J; bases not matched to a gene: 13. Looked up from germline, CDR1 is LNHDA and CDR2 is SQIVND (reference sequence).

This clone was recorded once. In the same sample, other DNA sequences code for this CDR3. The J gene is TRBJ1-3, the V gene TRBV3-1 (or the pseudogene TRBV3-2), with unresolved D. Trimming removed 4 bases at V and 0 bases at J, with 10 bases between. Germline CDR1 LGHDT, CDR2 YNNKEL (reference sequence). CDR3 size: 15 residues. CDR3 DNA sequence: TGTGCCAGCAGCCCACAGTTATTCTCTGGAAACACCATATATTTT. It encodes CASSPQLFSGNTIYF.

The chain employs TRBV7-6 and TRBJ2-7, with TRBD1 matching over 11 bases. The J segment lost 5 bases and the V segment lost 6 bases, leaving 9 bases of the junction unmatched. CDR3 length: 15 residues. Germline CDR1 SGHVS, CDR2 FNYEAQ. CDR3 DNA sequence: TGTGCCAGCAGTTCCTCCGGGACAGGGGGTCACGAGCAGTACTTC. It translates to CASSSSGTGGHEQYF. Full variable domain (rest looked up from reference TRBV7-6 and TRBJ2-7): GAGVSQSPRYKVTKRGQDVALRCDPISGHVSLYWYRQALGQGPEFLTYFNYEAQQDKSGLPNDRFSAERPEGSISTLTIQRTEQRDSAMYRCASSSSGTGGHEQYFGPGTRLTVT.

CDR3 residues: CASSLALPMSSYNEQFF. The CDR3 nucleotides read TGTGCCAGCAGCTTGGCGCTTCCCATGAGCTCCTACAATGAGCAGTTCTTC. This chain uses TRBV5-4 with TRBJ2-1; D ambiguous. CDR3 size: 17 residues. The germline CDR1 and CDR2 sequences are SGHNT and YYREEE (reference sequence). Trimming took 0 bases from V and 0 from J, leaving 13 bases between them.

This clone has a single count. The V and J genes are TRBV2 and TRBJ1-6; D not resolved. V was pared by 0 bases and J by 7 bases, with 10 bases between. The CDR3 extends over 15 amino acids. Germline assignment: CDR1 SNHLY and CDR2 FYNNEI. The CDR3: CASSEALRENSPLHF. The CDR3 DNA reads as TGTGCCAGCAGTGAAGCCCTAAGAGAGAATTCACCCCTCCACTTT.

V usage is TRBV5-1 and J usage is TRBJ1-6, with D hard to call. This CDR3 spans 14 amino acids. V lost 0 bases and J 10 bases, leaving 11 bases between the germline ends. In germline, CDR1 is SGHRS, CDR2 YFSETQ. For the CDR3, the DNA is TGCGCCAGCAGCTTGGGTGAGGGTAGCTCACCCCTCCACTTT. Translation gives CASSLGEGSSPLHF.

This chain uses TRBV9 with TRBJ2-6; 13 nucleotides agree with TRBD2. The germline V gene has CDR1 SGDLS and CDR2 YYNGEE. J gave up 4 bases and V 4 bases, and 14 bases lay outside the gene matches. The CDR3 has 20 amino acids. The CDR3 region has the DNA TGTGCCAGCAGCCCCCTAGCCGGGACTAGCGGGATGAGGGGGGCCAACGTCCTGACTTTC. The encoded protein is CASSPLAGTSGMRGANVLTF.

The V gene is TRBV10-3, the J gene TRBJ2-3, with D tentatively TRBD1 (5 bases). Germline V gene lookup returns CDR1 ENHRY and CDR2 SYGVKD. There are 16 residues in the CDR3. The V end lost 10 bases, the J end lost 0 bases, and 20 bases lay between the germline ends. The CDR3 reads CATLRVTATSTDTQYF. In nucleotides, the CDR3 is TGTGCCACCCTCCGAGTGACAGCGACTAGCACAGATACGCAGTATTTT.

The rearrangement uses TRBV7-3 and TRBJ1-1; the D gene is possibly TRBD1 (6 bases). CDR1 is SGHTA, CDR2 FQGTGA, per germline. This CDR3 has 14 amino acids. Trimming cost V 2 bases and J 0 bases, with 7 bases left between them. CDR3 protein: CASSLGGVNTEAFF. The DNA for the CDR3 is TGTGCCAGCAGCTTAGGGGGCGTGAACACTGAAGCTTTCTTT.

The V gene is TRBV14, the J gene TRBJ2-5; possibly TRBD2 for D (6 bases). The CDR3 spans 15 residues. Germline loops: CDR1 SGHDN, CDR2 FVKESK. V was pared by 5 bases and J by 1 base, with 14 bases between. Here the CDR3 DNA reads TGTGCCAGCAGCGGTGGCCTAGCGACCCAAGAGACCCAGTACTTC. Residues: CASSGGLATQETQYF.

DNA for the CDR3: TGTGCCAGCAGGGTGTTATGGGGGGAGAACACTGAAGCTTTCTTT. It translates to CASRVLWGENTEAFF. This chain joins TRBV2 and TRBJ1-1, with TRBD1 as a possible D gene (5 bases). CDR3 size: 15 residues. V was clipped by 6 bases and J by 1 base, with 15 bases between them. Germline assignment: CDR1 SNHLY and CDR2 FYNNEI.

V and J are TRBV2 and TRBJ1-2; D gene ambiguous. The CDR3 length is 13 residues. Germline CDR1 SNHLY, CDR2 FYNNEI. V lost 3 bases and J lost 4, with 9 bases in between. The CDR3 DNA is TGTGCCAGCAGTGATACCAGAAGCTATGGCTACACCTTC. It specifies CASSDTRSYGYTF.

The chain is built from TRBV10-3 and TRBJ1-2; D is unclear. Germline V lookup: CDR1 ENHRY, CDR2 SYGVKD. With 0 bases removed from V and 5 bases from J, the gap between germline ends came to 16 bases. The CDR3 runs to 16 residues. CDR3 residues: CAISESLRTEVYGYTF. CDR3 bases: TGTGCCATCAGTGAGTCGTTGAGGACGGAGGTTTATGGCTACACCTTC.

CDR3 DNA sequence: TGTGCCAGCAGTCTCCAGGCAACTAATGAAAAACTGTTTTTT. Its translation is CASSLQATNEKLFF. V usage is TRBV6-5 and J usage is TRBJ1-4; the D is unclear. This CDR3 is built from 14 residues. Per germline, CDR1 MNHEY and CDR2 SVGAGI. The V end lost 5 bases, the J end lost 0 bases, and 7 bases lay between the germline ends.

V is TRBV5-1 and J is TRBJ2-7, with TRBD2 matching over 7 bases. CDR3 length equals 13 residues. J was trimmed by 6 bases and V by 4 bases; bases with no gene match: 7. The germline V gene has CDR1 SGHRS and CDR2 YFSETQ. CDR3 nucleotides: TGCGCCAGCAGCCTTAGCGGGCCCTTCGAGCAGTACTTC. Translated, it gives CASSLSGPFEQYF.

CDR3 coding DNA: TGTGCCAGCACGATGACAGCCCAAGAGACCCAGTACTTC. It is translated as CASTMTAQETQYF. The chain carries TRBV2 and TRBJ2-5; D possibly corresponds to TRBD1 (5 bases). The CDR3 is 13 residues long. The V gene lost 7 bases and the J gene lost 1 base, with 10 bases spanning the gap. Germline CDR1 and CDR2: SNHLY and FYNNEI.

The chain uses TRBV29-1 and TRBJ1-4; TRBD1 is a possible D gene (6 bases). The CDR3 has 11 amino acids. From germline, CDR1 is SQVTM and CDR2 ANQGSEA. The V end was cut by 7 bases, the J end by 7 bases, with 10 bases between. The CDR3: CSGGQSEKLFF. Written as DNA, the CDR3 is TGCAGCGGTGGACAGAGTGAAAAACTGTTTTTT.

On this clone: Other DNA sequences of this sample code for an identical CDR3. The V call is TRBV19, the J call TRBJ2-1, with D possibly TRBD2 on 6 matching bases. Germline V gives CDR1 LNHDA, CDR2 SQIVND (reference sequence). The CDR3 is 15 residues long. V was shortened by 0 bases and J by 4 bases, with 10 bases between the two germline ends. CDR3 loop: CASSIETSSYNEQFF. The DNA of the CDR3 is TGTGCCAGTAGTATAGAGACTAGTTCTTACAATGAGCAGTTCTTC.

CDR3 DNA: TGTGCCAGCAGGAGGACTAGGGTCGGGGAGCAGTTCTTC. Translated, it gives CASRRTRVGEQFF. The V call is TRBV12-3 or TRBV12-4, the J call TRBJ2-1, with TRBD2 matching over 7 bases. The V segment lost 6 bases and the J segment 10 bases; nucleotides outside the gene matches: 9. The CDR3 runs 13 residues.

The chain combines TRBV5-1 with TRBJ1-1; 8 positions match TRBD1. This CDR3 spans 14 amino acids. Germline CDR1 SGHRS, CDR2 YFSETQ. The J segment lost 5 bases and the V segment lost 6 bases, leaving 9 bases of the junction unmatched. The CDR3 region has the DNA TGCGCCAGCACCCAGGGGGCAGCGAGGACTGAAGCTTTCTTT. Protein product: CASTQGAARTEAFF.

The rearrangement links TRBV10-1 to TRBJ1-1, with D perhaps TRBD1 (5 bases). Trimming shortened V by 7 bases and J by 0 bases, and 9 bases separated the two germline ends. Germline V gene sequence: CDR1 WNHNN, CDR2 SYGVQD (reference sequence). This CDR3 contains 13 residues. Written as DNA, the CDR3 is TGCGCCAGCACTCAGACAGTGAACACTGAAGCTTTCTTT. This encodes CASTQTVNTEAFF.